This T cell receptor (beta chain) was identified during a study of beta chain features in type 1 diabetes. Overall study results and limits: Individuals with type 1 diabetes displayed fewer insertions and more deletions at VDJ junctions. When Type 1 diabetes patients were examined, their TCRB CDR3s proved moderately but significantly shorter in all four CD4+ subsets.

Remarks on this clone: The antigen is undetermined.

This CDR3 spans 13 amino acids. From germline, CDR1 is SQVTM and CDR2 ANQGSEA. V dropped 4 bases and J dropped 4 bases, with 8 bases sitting between them. Markers CD45RO/CCR7/CD25/CD127/CD95/CD27 served to sort CD4+ naive, central memory, regulatory and stem cell-like memory cells. Expressed TCRB transcripts got sequenced, as all isolated RNA was reverse transcribed. Method: immunoSEQ multiplex PCR; TCRdb's copy keeps in-frame clones and lacks some. The repertoire holds around 710,000 clones, with 9.5% to 15% as singletons. The chain links TRBV29-1 to TRBJ1-6, with unresolved D. Material: naive CD4+ T cells from blood. This receptor was obtained from a man younger than 40 with type 1 diabetes. The CDR3 DNA reads TGCAGCGTTGGGCAGGATTATAATTCACCCCTCCACTTT. This codes for CSVGQDYNSPLHF. The full variable domain, in which reference TRBV29-1 and TRBJ1-6 provide the parts outside the CDR3, is SAVISQKPSRDICQRGTSLTIQCQVDSQVTMMFWYRQQPGQSLTLIATANQGSEATYESGFVIDKFPISRPNLTFSTLTVSNMSPEDSSIYLCSVGQDYNSPLHFGNGTRLTVT.